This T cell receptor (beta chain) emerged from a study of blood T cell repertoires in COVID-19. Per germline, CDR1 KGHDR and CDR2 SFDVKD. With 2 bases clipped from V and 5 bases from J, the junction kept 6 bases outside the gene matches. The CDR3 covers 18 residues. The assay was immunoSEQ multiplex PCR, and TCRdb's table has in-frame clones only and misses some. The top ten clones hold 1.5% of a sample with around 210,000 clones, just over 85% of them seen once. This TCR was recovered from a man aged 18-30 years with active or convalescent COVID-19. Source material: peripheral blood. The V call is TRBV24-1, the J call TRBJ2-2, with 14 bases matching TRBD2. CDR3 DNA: TGTGCCACCAGTGATTCAGGACTAGCGGGAGGAAGTACCGGGGAGCTGTTTTTT. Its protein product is CATSDSGLAGGSTGELFF.